One and the same sample provided the 30 T cell receptor beta chains below, sequenced in a study of T cells in Graves' hyperthyroidism and ophthalmopathy. RNA transcripts gave rise to amplified TCR beta CDR3 regions. TCR CDR3 underwent first-round RT-PCR with the HTBI primer set. MiXCR, applied by TCRdb to the multiplex PCR reads, yields one record per CDR3 protein. The sample has over 350,000 distinct CDR3 sequences, roughly 15% seen once. The specimen was blood. These receptors came from a man between 18 and 29 years old with Graves' ophthalmopathy.

At least ten counts were recorded for this clonotype. This chain uses TRBV6-2 or TRBV6-3 with TRBJ2-7, with a tentative D call TRBD2 (5 bases). V was pared by 4 bases and J by 5 bases, with 18 bases between. Germline CDR1 and CDR2: MNHEY and SVGEGT. The CDR3 has 15 amino acids. CDR3: CASSLGGRAIDEQYF. For the CDR3, the DNA is TGTGCCAGCAGTTTGGGTGGGAGAGCAATCGACGAGCAGTACTTC.

The rearrangement uses TRBV6-2 or TRBV6-3 and TRBJ2-3, with D perhaps TRBD1 or TRBD2 (6 bases each). Per germline, CDR1 MNHEY and CDR2 SVGEGT. The CDR3 loop spans 14 amino acids. Trimming removed 6 bases at V and 3 bases at J, with 13 bases between. The CDR3 reads CASRGGMGTDTQYF. CDR3 nucleotide sequence: TGTGCCAGCAGAGGGGGGATGGGAACAGATACGCAGTATTTT.

This chain uses TRBV7-9 with TRBJ1-4, with D uncertain. Looked up from germline, CDR1 is SEHNR and CDR2 is FQNEAQ (reference sequence). Trimming took 4 bases from V and 0 from J, leaving 12 bases between them. This CDR3 spans 16 amino acids. The CDR3 bases are TGTGCCAGCAGCTCCGCCAGGTTTACAACTAATGAAAAACTGTTTTTT. This gives the protein CASSSARFTTNEKLFF.

This clonotype has a count of ten or more. This chain uses TRBV11-3 with TRBJ2-3; 9 positions match TRBD2. The CDR3 contains 16 residues. The V gene end was trimmed by 4 bases and the J gene end by 1 base; junction bases not matched to a gene: 6. The germline V gene encodes CDR1 SGHNT and CDR2 YENEEA. CDR3 residues: CASSSRVAGGTDTQYF. In DNA, the CDR3 is TGTGCCAGCAGCTCCCGGGTAGCGGGGGGCACAGATACGCAGTATTTT.

The sample holds many counts of this clonotype. The rearrangement uses TRBV10-3 and TRBJ2-5; D is unresolved. The CDR3 is 15 residues long. Germline CDR1 and CDR2: ENHRY and SYGVKD. The V end was cut by 0 bases, the J end by 1 base, with 9 bases between. The CDR3 protein is CAISESKTLQETQYF. The CDR3 DNA reads TGTGCCATCAGTGAGTCGAAGACTCTCCAAGAGACCCAGTACTTC.

This clonotype came up many times. V and J are TRBV12-3 or TRBV12-4 and TRBJ1-1; D gene unclear. This CDR3 spans 14 amino acids. With 7 bases removed from V and 0 bases from J, the gap between germline ends came to 12 bases. The CDR3, as DNA: TGTGCCAGCACCCCGACTGTAGTGAACACTGAAGCTTTCTTT. This codes for CASTPTVVNTEAFF.

This clonotype was seen ten or more times. The V and J genes are TRBV20-1 and TRBJ2-4; 7 bases are a match to TRBD1. CDR3 length: 15 amino acids. Trimming removed 5 bases from V and 0 bases from J; junction bases left unmatched: 7. CDR1 is DFQATT, CDR2 SNEGSKA, per germline (reference sequence). The CDR3 is CSASDRPSAKNIQYF. The CDR3 DNA is TGCAGTGCTTCGGACAGGCCTTCAGCCAAAAACATTCAGTACTTC.

The genes are TRBV7-9 and TRBJ2-7; TRBD2 aligns across 10 bases. From germline, CDR1 is SEHNR and CDR2 FQNEAQ (reference sequence). With 3 bases clipped from V and 6 bases from J, the junction kept 8 bases outside the gene matches. This CDR3 comprises 15 residues. The CDR3 reads CASSFSLAGEGEQYF. CDR3 coding DNA: TGTGCCAGCAGCTTCTCCCTAGCGGGAGAGGGCGAGCAGTACTTC.

This clonotype was picked up a small number of times. The chain uses TRBV5-1 and TRBJ2-7, with 9 bases that match TRBD1. V lost 1 base, J lost 3 bases, and 14 bases stayed unmatched. The CDR3 sequence is 18 residues long. Germline lookup yields CDR1 SGHRS and CDR2 YFSETQ. CDR3 sequence: CASSLRPGQGTGDYEQYF. The CDR3 coding sequence is TGCGCCAGCAGCTTGAGACCGGGACAGGGTACTGGGGACTACGAGCAGTACTTC.

The chain uses TRBV27 and TRBJ2-7; 8 nucleotides align to TRBD1. Per germline, CDR1 MNHEY and CDR2 SMNVEV (reference sequence). V was pared by 5 bases and J by 3 bases, with 9 bases of the junction left unmatched. CDR3 length equals 15 residues. The CDR3 DNA reads TGTGCCAGCAGTCCTCATCAGGGGGCGGTCTACGAGCAGTACTTC. Residues: CASSPHQGAVYEQYF.

This clonotype showed up just a few times. The V gene is TRBV6-1, the J gene TRBJ2-1; possible D gene TRBD2, 5 bases. The CDR3 sequence is 15 residues long. Trimming left V 7 bases short and J 0 bases short, with 13 bases between. Germline assignment: CDR1 MNHNS and CDR2 SASEGT. CDR3 protein: CASTSSESSYNEQFF. DNA of the CDR3: TGTGCCAGCACCAGTAGCGAGAGCTCCTACAATGAGCAGTTCTTC.

Many counts were recorded for this clonotype. This chain uses TRBV3-1 with TRBJ2-7, with TRBD1 as a possible D gene (7 bases). The CDR3 is made up of 13 amino acids. CDR1 and CDR2 (germline): LGHDT, YNNKEL (reference sequence). Between the trimmed V and J ends, which lost 4 bases and 6 bases, there was a span of 13 bases. The CDR3 spells CASSPRGAREQYF. The DNA of the CDR3 is TGTGCCAGCAGCCCCAGGGGGGCTCGCGAGCAGTACTTC.

This clonotype appeared many times. V gene TRBV4-1 combines with J gene TRBJ2-5, with 8 bases aligning to TRBD2. Trimming took 1 base from V and 5 from J; bases not matched to a gene: 3. Germline V gene data show CDR1 as MGHRA and CDR2 as YSYEKL. The CDR3 spans 14 residues. CDR3 protein: CASSQALAVETQYF. The CDR3 nucleotides read TGCGCCAGCAGCCAAGCACTAGCGGTGGAGACCCAGTACTTC.

This sequence joins TRBV29-1 and TRBJ2-7; 8 bases match TRBD1. The CDR3 totals 13 residues. Losses at the gene ends were 3 bases for V and 3 bases for J; bases not matched to a gene: 4. Germline CDR1 is SQVTM and CDR2 is ANQGSEA. CDR3 protein: CSVEEDRDYEQYF. DNA of the CDR3: TGCAGCGTTGAGGAGGACAGGGACTACGAGCAGTACTTC.

Many counts were recorded for this clonotype. At one of its ends the junction is not consistent with the germline gene, which may arise from a read error. The J gene is TRBJ2-7, the V gene TRBV7-9; 10 bases fit TRBD1. Germline CDR1 is SEHNR and CDR2 is FQNEAQ (reference sequence). The CDR3 consists of 16 residues. CDR3 nucleotide sequence: TGTGCCGGCAGCTTAGGACAGGGGGATTACTCCTACGAGCAGTACTTC. Protein product: CAGSLGQGDYSYEQYF.

This clonotype was detected many times. This chain uses TRBV12-3 or TRBV12-4 with TRBJ2-7, with 11 nucleotides matching TRBD2. The ends lost 8 bases at V and 5 bases at J; junction bases unmatched: 11. This CDR3 contains 15 residues. The CDR3 region has the DNA TGTGCCAGCGGAGTGAAGCTAGCGGGAGGAAACGAGCAGTACTTC. The encoded protein is CASGVKLAGGNEQYF.

V and J are TRBV15 and TRBJ2-3; a weak D match, TRBD1 (5 bases). This CDR3 is 15 amino acids long. The V and J ends lost 1 base and 4 bases respectively, with 12 bases between them. Germline CDR1 reads LNHNV; CDR2 reads YYDKDF (reference sequence). Here the CDR3 reads CATSRARQGADTQYF. The CDR3 DNA sequence: TGTGCCACCAGCAGAGCTCGGCAGGGTGCAGATACGCAGTATTTT.

The chain employs TRBV27 and TRBJ1-4; D remains ambiguous. CDR3 size: 15 residues. The germline V gene has CDR1 MNHEY and CDR2 SMNVEV (reference sequence). V was trimmed by 6 bases and J by 3 bases, leaving 14 bases between them. CDR3 nucleotides: TGTGCCAGCAGCCGGGAAAGAGCGGCTAATGAAAAACTGTTTTTT. This encodes CASSRERAANEKLFF.

This clonotype was picked up many times. This rearrangement joins TRBV2 to TRBJ2-3; a weak D match, TRBD2 (5 bases). The germline CDR1 and CDR2 sequences are SNHLY and FYNNEI. The CDR3 is 15 residues long. Trimming took off 6 bases at V and 2 bases at J, with 15 bases between the two ends. The CDR3 protein is CASSQRTVATDTQYF. In nucleotides, the CDR3 is TGTGCCAGCAGCCAGAGGACTGTCGCCACAGATACGCAGTATTTT.

This clonotype was observed at least ten times. The chain employs TRBV3-1 and TRBJ1-2; D not certain. The CDR3 extends over 13 amino acids. Per germline, CDR1 LGHDT and CDR2 YNNKEL (reference sequence). Trimming cost V 0 bases and J 4 bases, with 6 bases left between them. The CDR3 spells CASSQDRAYGYTF. CDR3 nucleotides: TGTGCCAGCAGCCAAGATCGTGCCTATGGCTACACCTTC. Using reference TRBV3-1 and TRBJ1-2 for the parts outside the CDR3, the full variable domain is DTAVSQTPKYLVTQMGNDKSIKCEQNLGHDTMYWYKQDSKKFLKIMFSYNNKELIINETVPNRFSPKSPDKAHLNLHINSLELGDSAVYFCASSQDRAYGYTFGSGTRLTVV.

The table lists this clonotype with many counts. The chain is built from TRBV3-1 and TRBJ1-5; 7 bases are a match to TRBD1. The V gene's germline CDR1 is LGHDT and CDR2 YNNKEL (reference sequence). Germline trimming cut 3 bases from V and 0 bases from J; bases unmatched to any gene: 2. The length of the CDR3 is 15 residues. CDR3 sequence: CASSQGDSSNQPQHF. The CDR3 DNA follows: TGTGCCAGCAGCCAGGGGGACAGTAGCAATCAGCCCCAGCATTTT.

The chain has TRBV4-1 and TRBJ1-3, with D maybe TRBD1 (5 bases). The CDR3 has 15 amino acids. Deletions cut 0 bases from V and 4 bases from J, with 10 bases between. CDR1 MGHRA and CDR2 YSYEKL come from the germline V gene. Written as DNA, the CDR3 is TGCGCCAGCAGCCAAGATGGGGACCTCGGAAACACCATATATTTT. The encoded protein is CASSQDGDLGNTIYF.

The chain carries TRBV5-1 and TRBJ2-7, with 14 bases lining up with TRBD2. After removal of 2 bases from V and 5 bases from J, the junction contained 9 bases not matched to a gene. Germline values: CDR1 SGHRS, CDR2 YFSETQ. This CDR3 spans 17 amino acids. The CDR3 nucleotides read TGCGCCAGCAGCTTTGGGGCCGGGACTAGCGGGAGCAACGAGCAGTACTTC. Residues: CASSFGAGTSGSNEQYF. Complete variable domain (other parts from reference TRBV5-1 and TRBJ2-7): KAGVTQTPRYLIKTRGQQVTLSCSPISGHRSVSWYQQTPGQGLQFLFEYFSETQRNKGNFPGRFSGRQFSNSRSEMNVSTLELGDSALYLCASSFGAGTSGSNEQYFGPGTRLTVT.

Of note for this clonotype: The junction departs from the called germline gene at one end, perhaps through a read error. This chain uses TRBV12-3 or TRBV12-4 with TRBJ2-7, with no clear D. The CDR3 extends over 10 amino acids. CDR3 DNA: TGCGCCAGCCCCCGGGTCGAGCAGTACTTC. Protein: CASPRVEQYF.

There are many counts of this clonotype. The chain joins TRBV5-1 to TRBJ1-5; D is uncertain. V was clipped by 0 bases and J by 0 bases, with 7 bases between them. This CDR3 is built from 15 residues. The V gene's germline CDR1 is SGHRS and CDR2 YFSETQ. The CDR3 DNA follows: TGCGCCAGCAGCTTGGGCCAGTCTAGCAATCAGCCCCAGCATTTT. This translates into CASSLGQSSNQPQHF.

This clonotype was counted only a few times. This chain joins TRBV4-2 and TRBJ2-1; 7 nucleotides align to TRBD2. Germline CDR1 and CDR2: LGHNA and YNFKEQ. The CDR3 covers 17 residues. Trimming cost V 0 bases and J 3 bases; bases outside gene matches: 8. The DNA for the CDR3 is TGTGCCAGCAGCCAAGATCAGCCCCGGGACTACTACAATGAGCAGTTCTTC. It yields the protein CASSQDQPRDYYNEQFF.

On this clonotype: A much larger clonotype is one base distant, so this may be a read error. The gene calls are TRBV29-1 and TRBJ1-1; no reliable D call. Germline V gene sequence: CDR1 SQVTM, CDR2 ANQGSEA. The CDR3 length is 12 residues. Trimming took 5 bases from V and 4 from J, leaving 11 bases between them. CDR3: CSVLTGPTEAFF. Written as DNA, the CDR3 is TGCAGCGTTCTGACTGGGCCCACTGAAGCTTTCTTT.

Of note for this clonotype: Given a much more abundant clone one base away, this may be a read error. Here the CDR3 omits its conserved ending phenylalanine or tryptophan, so a read error is the likely source. The chain is built from TRBV28 and TRBJ1-1, with 12 bases matching TRBD1. The CDR3 spans 20 residues. Germline V gives CDR1 MDHEN, CDR2 SYDVKM. V trimming: 6 bases; J trimming: 6 bases; junction bases outside the gene matches: 23. CDR3: CASRYRDRGRAGIHPPEAFS. The CDR3 DNA follows: TGTGCCAGCAGATACCGGGACAGGGGGCGAGCTGGTATACACCCCCCTGAAGCTTTCTCT.

The gene calls are TRBV5-6 and TRBJ1-1, with D tentatively TRBD1 (5 bases). CDR1 is SGHDT and CDR2 is YYEEEE in the germline V gene. The CDR3 consists of 16 residues. V lost 4 bases, J lost 2 bases, and 18 bases lay in between. The CDR3 spells CASSLPAQGLNTEAFF. DNA of the CDR3: TGTGCCAGCAGCCTCCCCGCTCAGGGTTTAAACACTGAAGCTTTCTTT.

This clonotype was observed a few times. CDR3 nucleotides: TGTGCCAGCAGTTACGGTTGGGCTAGCGGGAGGTCCTATGAGCAGTTCTTC. Translated: CASSYGWASGRSYEQFF. The V call is TRBV6-5, the J call TRBJ2-1; 11 bases fit TRBD2. Unmatched junction bases numbered 11, after V lost 2 bases and J lost 8 bases. Germline CDR1 reads MNHEY; CDR2 reads SVGAGI. The CDR3 loop spans 17 amino acids.